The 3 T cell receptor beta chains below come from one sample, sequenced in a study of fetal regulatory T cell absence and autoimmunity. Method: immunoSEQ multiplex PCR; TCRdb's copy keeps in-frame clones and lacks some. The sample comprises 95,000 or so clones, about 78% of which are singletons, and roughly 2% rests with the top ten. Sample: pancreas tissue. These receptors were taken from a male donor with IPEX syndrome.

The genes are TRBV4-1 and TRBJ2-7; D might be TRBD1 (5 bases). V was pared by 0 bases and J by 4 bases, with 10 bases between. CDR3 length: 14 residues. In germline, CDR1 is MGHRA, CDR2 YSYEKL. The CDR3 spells CASSQDRGVYEQYF. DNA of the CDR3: TGCGCCAGCAGCCAAGATAGGGGCGTTTACGAGCAGTACTTC.

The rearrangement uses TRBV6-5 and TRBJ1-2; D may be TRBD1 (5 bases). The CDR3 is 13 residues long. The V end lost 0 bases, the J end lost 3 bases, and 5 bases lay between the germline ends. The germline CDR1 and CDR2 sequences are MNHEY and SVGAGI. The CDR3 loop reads CASSYSGHYGYTF. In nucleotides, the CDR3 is TGTGCCAGCAGTTACTCGGGACACTATGGCTACACCTTC.

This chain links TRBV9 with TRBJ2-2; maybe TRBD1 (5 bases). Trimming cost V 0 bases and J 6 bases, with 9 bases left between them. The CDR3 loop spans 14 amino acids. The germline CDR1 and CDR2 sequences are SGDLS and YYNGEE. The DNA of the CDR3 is TGTGCCAGCAGCGTAGCTTTGGGGCCCGGGGAGCTGTTTTTT. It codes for CASSVALGPGELFF. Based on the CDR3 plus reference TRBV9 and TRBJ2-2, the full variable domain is DSGVTQTPKHLITATGQRVTLRCSPRSGDLSVYWYQQSLDQGLQFLIQYYNGEERAKGNILERFSAQQFPDLHSELNLSSLELGDSALYFCASSVALGPGELFFGEGSRLTVL.